Presented here are 27 T cell receptor beta chains from one specimen sequenced in a study of blood T cell repertoires in COVID-19. The repertoire was sequenced with immunoSEQ multiplex PCR; TCRdb's copy has only in-frame clones and lacks some. The sample records fewer than 400,000 clones, 90% to 95% being singletons. Sequenced material: PBMCs or T cells enriched from blood (not recorded which). The receptors come from a woman in her twenties or thirties who had been exposed to COVID-19.

This chain connects TRBV11-1 to TRBJ1-2, with 7 bases that match TRBD1. V lost 4 bases to trimming and J lost 6 bases; unmatched junction nucleotides: 11. This CDR3 is built from 15 residues. Germline V CDR1 and CDR2: SGHAT, FQDESV (reference sequence). As DNA, the CDR3 is TGTGCCAGCAGCTACAACAAACAGGGGATCCATGGCTACACCTTC. Residues: CASSYNKQGIHGYTF. The variable domain in full, completed from reference TRBV11-1 and TRBJ1-2, reads EAEVAQSPRYKITEKSQAVAFWCDPISGHATLYWYRQILGQGPELLVQFQDESVVDDSQLPKDRFSAERLKGVDSTLKIQPAELGDSAMYLCASSYNKQGIHGYTFGSGTRLTVV.

The count of this clone is one. The chain has TRBV9 and TRBJ1-1; D is unclear. CDR1 is SGDLS and CDR2 is YYNGEE in the germline V gene. Trimming removed 4 bases from V and 0 bases from J, with 13 bases in between. The CDR3 runs to 15 residues. DNA for the CDR3: TGTGCCAGCAGCCCCCAGGTACAGCTGAACACTGAAGCTTTCTTT. This encodes CASSPQVQLNTEAFF.

V usage is TRBV19 and J usage is TRBJ2-5; maybe TRBD2 (6 bases). Germline V CDR1 and CDR2: LNHDA, SQIVND (reference sequence). The CDR3 has 14 amino acids. The V end was cut by 5 bases, the J end by 3 bases, with 13 bases between. The CDR3, as DNA: TGTGCCAGTAGTTGGGGCCCGGGAGAAGAGACCCAGTACTTC. This encodes CASSWGPGEETQYF.

The chain links TRBV9 to TRBJ2-2; possibly TRBD1 for D (5 bases). Germline V gene lookup returns CDR1 SGDLS and CDR2 YYNGEE. V lost 0 bases to trimming and J lost 2 bases, with 11 bases between them. There are 16 residues in the CDR3. In DNA, the CDR3 is TGTGCCAGCAGCGTAGGTGACAGTATAAACACCGGGGAGCTGTTTTTT. Residues: CASSVGDSINTGELFF.

The rearrangement joins TRBV3-1 (or the pseudogene TRBV3-2) to TRBJ2-2; TRBD2 agrees at 11 bases. The CDR3 sequence is 16 residues long. Germline V gene sequence: CDR1 LGHDT, CDR2 YNNKEL (reference sequence). V dropped 5 bases and J dropped 2; count of bases not matched to a gene: 4. The CDR3 loop reads CASSSSGGGNTGELFF. The CDR3 nucleotides read TGTGCCAGCAGCAGTAGCGGGGGGGGAAACACCGGGGAGCTGTTTTTT.

The rearrangement uses TRBV27 and TRBJ1-2; D not certain. V lost 4 bases, J lost 8 bases, and 23 bases lay in between. CDR3 length equals 16 residues. Germline V lookup: CDR1 MNHEY, CDR2 SMNVEV (reference sequence). The CDR3 loop is CASSSQTLSRLRGYTF. The CDR3 DNA follows: TGTGCCAGCAGTTCGCAAACCCTCTCCAGGCTGCGCGGCTACACCTTC.

The CDR3 loop reads CSAPGGLNGYGYTF. The CDR3 nucleotides are TGCAGCGCCCCTGGGGGCCTAAACGGCTATGGCTACACCTTC. The chain carries TRBV29-1 and TRBJ1-2; tentatively, D is TRBD1 (6 bases). This CDR3 is 14 amino acids long. The germline V gene encodes CDR1 SQVTM and CDR2 ANQGSEA. Between the trimmed V and J ends, which lost 7 bases and 4 bases, there was a span of 19 bases.

The rearrangement uses TRBV2 and TRBJ1-4, with D unclear. Germline V gene lookup returns CDR1 SNHLY and CDR2 FYNNEI. The V gene lost 7 bases and the J gene lost 8 bases, with 11 bases spanning the gap. CDR3 length equals 12 residues. The CDR3 nucleotides are TGTGCCAGCACCCCGGGGTGGGAAAAACTGTTTTTT. Encoded protein: CASTPGWEKLFF.

The V and J genes are TRBV19 and TRBJ1-5; TRBD1 matches 9 bases. The trim removed 10 bases at V and 7 bases at J, leaving 11 bases unmatched. The CDR3 has 14 residues. The germline V gene has CDR1 LNHDA and CDR2 SQIVND (reference sequence). CDR3 residues: CATGSRDRAQPQHF. The CDR3 DNA follows: TGTGCCACCGGGTCCCGGGACAGGGCCCAGCCCCAGCATTTT.

This chain joins TRBV6-5 and TRBJ1-2; D perhaps matches TRBD1 (6 bases). CDR3 length: 14 residues. In germline, CDR1 is MNHEY, CDR2 SVGAGI. Trimming shortened V by 7 bases and J by 6 bases, and 18 bases separated the two germline ends. As DNA, the CDR3 is TGTGCCAGCACCCACTGGGGGGGCGAGGATGGCTACACCTTC. Residues: CASTHWGGEDGYTF.

The rearrangement joins TRBV11-2 to TRBJ1-1, with D unresolved. The V end was cut by 3 bases, the J end by 0 bases, with 5 bases between. The germline V gene has CDR1 SGHAT and CDR2 FQNNGV. The CDR3 spans 13 residues. The CDR3 DNA reads as TGTGCCAGCAGCTTCGGGTTGAACACTGAAGCTTTCTTT. The encoded protein is CASSFGLNTEAFF.

V is TRBV7-6 and J is TRBJ2-1; tentatively, D is TRBD2 (5 bases). Germline loops: CDR1 SGHVS, CDR2 FNYEAQ. Trimming left V 0 bases short and J 3 bases short, with 9 bases between. The CDR3 consists of 15 residues. The CDR3 loop is CASSLAPGLYNEQFF. The CDR3 DNA reads TGTGCCAGCAGCTTAGCGCCCGGACTCTACAATGAGCAGTTCTTC.

This clone is a singleton in its sample. The chain links TRBV5-5 to TRBJ1-3; perhaps TRBD1 as D (6 bases). The germline V and J ends were trimmed by 2 bases and 7 bases, with 10 bases remaining between them. Germline CDR1 reads SGHKS; CDR2 reads YYEKEE (reference sequence). The CDR3 has 13 residues. CDR3 region: CASSFDRPNTIYF. CDR3 in DNA: TGTGCCAGCAGCTTCGACAGGCCCAACACCATATATTTT.

The chain has TRBV14 and TRBJ2-4; 9 nucleotides match TRBD2. J lost 6 bases, V lost 2 bases, and 8 bases had no gene match. The germline V gene has CDR1 SGHDN and CDR2 FVKESK. There are 16 residues in the CDR3. The DNA for the CDR3 is TGTGCCAGCAGCCAAAAGGCGGGGGGGGCTGGAAACATTCAGTACTTC. Its translation is CASSQKAGGAGNIQYF.

The CDR3 DNA is TGTGCCAGCAGTTATCCCATTAACAGGGGATCTTCCTACGAGCAGTACTTC. It is translated as CASSYPINRGSSYEQYF. This sequence joins TRBV6-2 or TRBV6-3 and TRBJ2-7, with 7 bases lining up with TRBD1. V lost 3 bases and J lost 1; bases outside the gene matches: 12. Germline V gives CDR1 MNHEY, CDR2 SVGEGT. The CDR3 is 17 residues long.

V and J are TRBV5-1 and TRBJ2-7; no clear D. The CDR3 is made up of 11 amino acids. The germline CDR1 and CDR2 sequences are SGHRS and YFSETQ. V was clipped by 1 base and J by 7 bases, with 6 bases between them. CDR3 in amino acids: CASSLLGEQYF. CDR3 in DNA: TGCGCCAGCAGCTTGCTCGGGGAGCAGTACTTC.

This sequence joins TRBV15 and TRBJ1-2; the match to TRBD1 covers 8 bases. Germline V gene data show CDR1 as LNHNV and CDR2 as YYDKDF (reference sequence). V trimming: 5 bases; J trimming: 4 bases; junction bases outside the gene matches: 9. The CDR3 has 15 amino acids. CDR3 sequence reads: CATSPRRDRIYGYTF. The DNA for the CDR3 is TGTGCCACCAGCCCTCGGAGGGACAGGATCTATGGCTACACCTTC.

The gene calls are TRBV6-5 and TRBJ1-2; D is unclear. Trimming removed 5 bases from V and 5 bases from J, with 15 bases in between. The CDR3 is made up of 14 amino acids. CDR1 MNHEY and CDR2 SVGAGI come from the germline V gene. The CDR3 DNA follows: TGTGCCAGCAGTACCCTGATGCCTCAGTATGGCTACACCTTC. Translating it yields CASSTLMPQYGYTF.

V and J are TRBV19 and TRBJ1-1; no clear D gene. Germline CDR1 is LNHDA and CDR2 is SQIVND (reference sequence). V lost 0 bases and J 11 bases, leaving 19 bases between the germline ends. The CDR3 contains 15 residues. CDR3 in amino acids: CASSIETLTRPWAFF. The CDR3 DNA follows: TGTGCCAGTAGTATAGAGACTCTGACCCGGCCGTGGGCTTTCTTT.

The rearrangement uses TRBV11-2 and TRBJ1-2; a weak D match, TRBD1 (6 bases). Trimming removed 5 bases at V and 4 bases at J, with 17 bases between. CDR1 is SGHAT and CDR2 is FQNNGV in the germline V gene. This CDR3 has 15 amino acids. The CDR3 sequence is CASSPTGRDTYGYTF. The DNA for the CDR3 is TGTGCCAGCAGCCCCACCGGGAGGGACACCTATGGCTACACCTTC.

The gene calls are TRBV21-1 and TRBJ1-2. TRBV21-1 is a pseudogene locus. The CDR3 contains 16 residues. The CDR3 protein is CASSRGEKTDNYGYTF. CDR3 in DNA: TGTGCCAGCAGCAGGGGGGAAAAAACAGATAACTATGGCTACACCTTC.

The chain is built from TRBV19 and TRBJ1-1; 8 nucleotides line up with TRBD1. V gave up 2 bases and J gave up 4 bases; unmatched junction bases: 3. Germline CDR1 reads LNHDA; CDR2 reads SQIVND (reference sequence). The CDR3 spans 14 residues. The CDR3 sequence: CASSILTGVTEAFF. The CDR3, as DNA: TGTGCCAGTAGTATACTGACAGGGGTCACTGAAGCTTTCTTT.

The V call is TRBV11-2, the J call TRBJ1-1; TRBD1 matches at 10 bases. The CDR3 length is 15 residues. Germline assignment: CDR1 SGHAT and CDR2 FQNNGV. The V gene end was trimmed by 4 bases and the J gene end by 1 base; junction bases not matched to a gene: 3. CDR3 sequence: CASSSGQGRNTEAFF. As DNA, the CDR3 is TGTGCCAGCAGCTCGGGACAGGGGAGGAACACTGAAGCTTTCTTT.

This clone was detected once. The chain links TRBV9 to TRBJ1-4, with D hard to call. Trimming took 0 bases from V and 8 from J, leaving 11 bases between them. The germline V gene has CDR1 SGDLS and CDR2 YYNGEE. There are 14 residues in the CDR3. The DNA of the CDR3 is TGTGCCAGCAGCGTAGGGGCTGGTTGGGAAAAACTGTTTTTT. Its protein is CASSVGAGWEKLFF.

The chain is built from TRBV6-5 and TRBJ1-5; the match to TRBD1 covers 10 bases. The germline V gene has CDR1 MNHEY and CDR2 SVGAGI. V lost 5 bases, J lost 5 bases, and 6 bases stayed unmatched. CDR3 length: 15 residues. CDR3 sequence: CASSMTGGLDQPQHF. The CDR3 nucleotides are TGTGCCAGCAGTATGACAGGGGGCCTTGATCAGCCCCAGCATTTT.

This clone was observed a handful of times. The CDR3 here is CASNPGQGYTEAFF. CDR3 nucleotide sequence: TGTGCCAGCAATCCAGGGCAAGGTTACACTGAAGCTTTCTTT. The chain employs TRBV2 and TRBJ1-1; D perhaps matches TRBD1 (5 bases). Germline CDR1 reads SNHLY; CDR2 reads FYNNEI. V was cut by 7 bases and J by 3 bases, with 15 bases left in between. The CDR3 sequence is 14 residues long.

In this sample, this clone turned up a few times. V gene TRBV18 combines with J gene TRBJ2-7; 9 bases fit TRBD1. The CDR3 is 14 residues long. The V and J ends lost 3 bases and 5 bases, in that order; junction bases with no gene match: 5. Germline values: CDR1 KGHSH, CDR2 LQKENI. This CDR3 is CASSPWTGDHEQYF. The CDR3 DNA reads as TGTGCCAGCTCACCCTGGACAGGGGACCACGAGCAGTACTTC. Together with reference TRBV18 and TRBJ2-7, the CDR3 gives the full variable domain: NAGVMQNPRHLVRRRGQEARLRCSPMKGHSHVYWYRQLPEEGLKFMVYLQKENIIDESGMPKERFSAEFPKEGPSILRIQQVVRGDSAAYFCASSPWTGDHEQYFGPGTRLTVT.